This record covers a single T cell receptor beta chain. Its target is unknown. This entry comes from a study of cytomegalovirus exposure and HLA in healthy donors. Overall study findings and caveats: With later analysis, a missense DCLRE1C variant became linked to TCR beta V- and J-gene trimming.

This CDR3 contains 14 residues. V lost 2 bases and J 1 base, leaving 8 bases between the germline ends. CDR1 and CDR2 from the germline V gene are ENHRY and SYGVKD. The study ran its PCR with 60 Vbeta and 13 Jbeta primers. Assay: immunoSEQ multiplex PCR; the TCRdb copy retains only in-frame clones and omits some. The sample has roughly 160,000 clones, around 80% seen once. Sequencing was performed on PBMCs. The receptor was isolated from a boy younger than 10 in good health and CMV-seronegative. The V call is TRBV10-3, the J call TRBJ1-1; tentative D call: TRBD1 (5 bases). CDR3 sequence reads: CAISERGQNTEAFF. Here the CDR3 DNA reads TGTGCCATCAGTGAGCGCGGACAGAACACTGAAGCTTTCTTT.